A single sample is the source of the 14 T cell receptor beta chains below, sequenced in a study of T cell responses to AZD1222 COVID-19 vaccine. The data were produced by immunoSEQ multiplex PCR, yet TCRdb's version contains in-frame clones alone and is incomplete. The repertoire includes 100,000 to 150,000 clones, around nine tenths of them detected once, and 11% sits in the top ten. This sample comprised peripheral blood, obtained on day 0 of MenACWY control vaccination. All receptors derive from an adult in good health.

The rearrangement links TRBV30 to TRBJ2-7, with TRBD2 matching 11 bases. The CDR3 extends over 15 amino acids. J lost 2 bases, V lost 4 bases, and 7 bases had no gene match. Germline CDR1 GTSNPN, CDR2 SVGIG (reference sequence). The CDR3 sequence: CAWTSGRHATYEQYF. The CDR3 nucleotides are TGTGCCTGGACTAGCGGGAGGCACGCGACCTACGAGCAGTACTTC.

The chain employs TRBV5-4 and TRBJ1-2; D remains unclear. The ends were cut back, 1 base at V and 2 bases at J, with 6 bases in the middle. There are 13 residues in the CDR3. Germline CDR1 and CDR2: SGHNT and YYREEE (reference sequence). CDR3 in amino acids: CASSLSENYGYTF. The CDR3 DNA is TGTGCCAGCAGCTTGTCGGAGAACTATGGCTACACCTTC.

This chain's CDR3 is CASSLEHGGDTEAFF. In nucleotides, the CDR3 is TGCGCCAGCAGCTTGGAGCACGGGGGGGACACTGAAGCTTTCTTT. The chain has TRBV5-1 and TRBJ1-1; weak D call: TRBD1 (5 bases). Germline V CDR1 and CDR2: SGHRS, YFSETQ. V was clipped by 0 bases and J by 3 bases, with 12 bases between them. The CDR3 has 15 residues.

The J gene is TRBJ2-3, the V gene TRBV6-2 or TRBV6-3; D unresolved. There are 15 residues in the CDR3. Germline assignment: CDR1 MNHEY and CDR2 SVGEGT. Trimming cost V 3 bases and J 1 base, with 11 bases left between them. The CDR3 loop is CASSYAVTGTDTQYF. CDR3 DNA: TGTGCCAGCAGTTATGCCGTAACGGGCACAGATACGCAGTATTTT.

The chain employs TRBV7-9 and TRBJ2-7, with TRBD1 as a possible D gene (7 bases). The CDR3 spans 17 residues. CDR1 and CDR2 from the germline V gene are SEHNR and FQNEAQ (reference sequence). V was cut by 5 bases and J by 3 bases, with 23 bases left in between. The DNA of the CDR3 is TGTGCCAGCAGCAAGTCTCCCGGGACAGCGACTAGCTACGAGCAGTACTTC. Its protein is CASSKSPGTATSYEQYF.

The chain's CDR3 is CASSPRQGNQPQHF. DNA for the CDR3: TGTGCCAGCAGTCCCCGACAGGGCAATCAGCCCCAGCATTTT. This chain connects TRBV25-1 to TRBJ1-5, with TRBD1 as a possible D gene (6 bases). The germline gives CDR1 MGHDK, CDR2 SYGVNS. The CDR3 extends over 14 amino acids. Trimming stripped 5 bases from V and 2 bases from J, with 10 bases between.

V and J are TRBV5-1 and TRBJ1-4; TRBD1 matches 7 bases. CDR1 SGHRS and CDR2 YFSETQ come from the germline V gene. Unmatched junction bases numbered 8, after V lost 2 bases and J lost 7 bases. The length of the CDR3 is 15 residues. The CDR3 here is CASSLETGRGEKLFF. The CDR3 bases are TGCGCCAGCAGCTTAGAGACAGGGAGGGGTGAAAAACTGTTTTTT.

The V and J genes are TRBV6-4 and TRBJ2-1, with 9 bases aligning to TRBD2. Per the germline V gene, CDR1 is MRHNA and CDR2 is SNTAGT. The CDR3 sequence is 14 residues long. J gave up 6 bases and V 5 bases, and 5 bases lay outside the gene matches. CDR3 amino acids: CASSPSGRTNEQFF. The CDR3 DNA reads as TGTGCCAGCAGTCCCAGCGGGAGGACCAATGAGCAGTTCTTC.

This clone was seen a single time. The chain recombines TRBV18 with TRBJ1-1; D is uncertain. The CDR3 contains 13 residues. V lost 5 bases, J lost 11 bases, and 18 bases lay in between. Looked up from germline, CDR1 is KGHSH and CDR2 is LQKENI. CDR3 coding DNA: TGTGCCAGCTCAGACCCTAGACGGCAGGAGGCTTTCTTT. As protein: CASSDPRRQEAFF.

Only a few counts were recorded for this clone. The rearrangement links TRBV29-1 to TRBJ2-6; D possibly corresponds to TRBD1 (6 bases). The CDR3 runs to 15 residues. Germline lookup yields CDR1 SQVTM and CDR2 ANQGSEA. Deletions cut 6 bases from V and 0 bases from J, with 12 bases between. The CDR3 loop reads CSVGQTSSGANVLTF. The CDR3 region has the DNA TGCAGCGTCGGACAGACCTCCTCTGGGGCCAACGTCCTGACTTTC.

Here the CDR3 DNA reads TGTGCCAGTTCTAGCTCCTATAATTCACCCCTCCACTTT. This codes for CASSSSYNSPLHF. The genes are TRBV19 and TRBJ1-6; no clear D gene. CDR3 size: 13 residues. V gave up 8 bases and J gave up 0 bases, with 5 bases separating them. Germline loops: CDR1 LNHDA, CDR2 SQIVND (reference sequence).

V usage is TRBV6-5 and J usage is TRBJ2-2; 14 bases line up with TRBD2. J gave up 4 bases and V 6 bases, and 1 base lay outside the gene matches. CDR1 is MNHEY, CDR2 SVGAGI, per germline. CDR3 length: 15 amino acids. As DNA, the CDR3 is TGTGCCAGCAGGGGACTAGCGGGAGTCACCGGGGAGCTGTTTTTT. Its translation: CASRGLAGVTGELFF.

This chain uses TRBV7-2 with TRBJ2-7, with TRBD2 matching 11 bases. The CDR3 is 15 residues long. Trimming cost V 3 bases and J 3 bases; bases outside gene matches: 4. Germline V CDR1 and CDR2: SGHTA, FQGNSA. The CDR3 DNA follows: TGTGCCAGCAGCTTGCTCGGGACTAGCGGCTACGAGCAGTACTTC. Its translation is CASSLLGTSGYEQYF.

The chain is built from TRBV4-2 and TRBJ2-1; D is unresolved. The ends were cut back, 0 bases at V and 10 bases at J, with 10 bases in the middle. Germline V gene data show CDR1 as LGHNA and CDR2 as YNFKEQ. The CDR3 is made up of 13 amino acids. For the CDR3, the DNA is TGTGCCAGCAGCCAAGATATAGATGACGAGCAGTTCTTC. It specifies CASSQDIDDEQFF.